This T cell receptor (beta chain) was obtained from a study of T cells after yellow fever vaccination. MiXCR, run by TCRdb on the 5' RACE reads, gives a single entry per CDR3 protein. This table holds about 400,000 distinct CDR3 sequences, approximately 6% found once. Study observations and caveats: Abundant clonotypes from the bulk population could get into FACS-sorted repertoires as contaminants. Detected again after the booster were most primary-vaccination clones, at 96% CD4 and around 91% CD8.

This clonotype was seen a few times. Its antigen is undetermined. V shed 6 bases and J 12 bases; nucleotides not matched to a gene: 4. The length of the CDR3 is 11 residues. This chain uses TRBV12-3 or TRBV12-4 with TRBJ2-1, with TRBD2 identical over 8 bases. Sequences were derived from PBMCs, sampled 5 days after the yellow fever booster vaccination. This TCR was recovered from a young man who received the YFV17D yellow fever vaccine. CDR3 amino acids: CASRGTSAQFF. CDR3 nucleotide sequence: TGTGCCAGCAGGGGGACTAGTGCGCAGTTCTTC.